This T cell receptor beta chain was sequenced for a study of blood T cell repertoires in COVID-19. Study at large: The United States, Italy and Spain provided the acute and convalescent COVID-19 samples. In each case, the material was cDNA or gDNA derived from T cells, B-cell-depleted T cells, or PBMCs.

Trimming took off 8 bases at V and 5 bases at J, with 12 bases between the two ends. Germline CDR1 SEHNR, CDR2 FQNEAQ (reference sequence). This CDR3 spans 12 amino acids. Original analysis: Reference gene primer amplification gave estimated nucleated cell counts. Generated by immunoSEQ multiplex PCR, the TCRdb table keeps only in-frame clones and is missing some. That table furnishes V, J and clone size, whereas the DNA furnished D and trimming. This sample has around 150,000 clones; 70% to 85% occur once, and the top ten carry just under 9%. Specimen: peripheral blood. This chain connects TRBV7-9 to TRBJ1-2, with D possibly matching TRBD1 (5 bases). The clonotype was recovered from a woman of 80 years or more in a cohort sampled during active or convalescent COVID-19. CDR3 amino acids: CASEGGVYGYTF. As DNA, the CDR3 is TGTGCCAGCGAGGGAGGGGTGTATGGCTACACCTTC.